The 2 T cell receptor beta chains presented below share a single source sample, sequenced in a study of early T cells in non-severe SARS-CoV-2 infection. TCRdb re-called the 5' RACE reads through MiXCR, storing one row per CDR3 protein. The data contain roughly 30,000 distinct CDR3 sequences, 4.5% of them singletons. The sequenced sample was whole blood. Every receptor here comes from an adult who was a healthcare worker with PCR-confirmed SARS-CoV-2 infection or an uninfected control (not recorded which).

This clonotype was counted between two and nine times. The CDR3 region has the DNA TGTGCCAGCCGAGCGGGAGACTTTGGGACCTACGAGCAGTACTTC. Translation: CASRAGDFGTYEQYF. The chain uses TRBV7-8 and TRBJ2-7; TRBD2 agrees at 8 bases. The CDR3 runs to 15 residues. After removal of 8 bases from V and 2 bases from J, the junction contained 11 bases not matched to a gene. Germline V CDR1 and CDR2: SGHVS, FQNEAQ.

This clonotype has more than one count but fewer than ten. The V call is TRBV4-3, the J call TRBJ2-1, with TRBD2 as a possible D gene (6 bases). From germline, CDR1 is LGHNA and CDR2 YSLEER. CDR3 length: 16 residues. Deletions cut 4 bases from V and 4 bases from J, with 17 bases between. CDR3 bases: TGCGCCAGCAGCCCCGGGCTAGCGACCGATTACAATGAGCAGTTCTTC. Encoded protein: CASSPGLATDYNEQFF.